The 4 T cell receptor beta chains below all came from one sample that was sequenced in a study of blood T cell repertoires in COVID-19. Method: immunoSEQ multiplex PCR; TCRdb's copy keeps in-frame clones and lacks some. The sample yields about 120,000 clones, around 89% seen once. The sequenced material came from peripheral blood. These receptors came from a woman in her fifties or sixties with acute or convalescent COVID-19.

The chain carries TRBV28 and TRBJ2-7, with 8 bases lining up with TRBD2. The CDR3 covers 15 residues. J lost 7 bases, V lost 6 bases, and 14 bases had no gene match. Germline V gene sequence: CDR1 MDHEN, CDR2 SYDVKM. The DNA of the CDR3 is TGTGCCAGCAGAGGCTCGGGACTAGGTCTAAGGGAGCAGTACTTC. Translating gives CASRGSGLGLREQYF.

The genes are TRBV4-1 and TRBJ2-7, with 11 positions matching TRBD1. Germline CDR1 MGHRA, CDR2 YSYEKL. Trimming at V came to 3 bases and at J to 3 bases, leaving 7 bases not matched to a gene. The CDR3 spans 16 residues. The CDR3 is CASSHPGTGGIYEQYF. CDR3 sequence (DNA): TGCGCCAGCAGCCATCCCGGGACAGGGGGAATCTACGAGCAGTACTTC.

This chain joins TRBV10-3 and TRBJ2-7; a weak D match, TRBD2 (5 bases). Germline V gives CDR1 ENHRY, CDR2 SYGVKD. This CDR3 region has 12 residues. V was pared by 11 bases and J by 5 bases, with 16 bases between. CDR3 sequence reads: CALGDRRNEQYF. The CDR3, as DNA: TGTGCCCTTGGGGATAGGAGGAACGAGCAGTACTTC.

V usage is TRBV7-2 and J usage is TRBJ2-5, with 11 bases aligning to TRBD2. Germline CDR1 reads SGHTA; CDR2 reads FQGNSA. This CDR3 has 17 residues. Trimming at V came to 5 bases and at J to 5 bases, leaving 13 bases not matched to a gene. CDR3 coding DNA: TGTGCCAGCAGCCTTCAAGGGCTAGCGGGAGGTCACGAGACCCAGTACTTC. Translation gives CASSLQGLAGGHETQYF.